These 18 T cell receptor beta chains came from one sample sequenced in a study of cytomegalovirus exposure and HLA in healthy donors. 60 Vbeta and 13 Jbeta primers were used in PCR. Some clones are missing from TCRdb's copy, which holds only in-frame ones; the method was immunoSEQ multiplex PCR. The sample records some 150,000 clones, approximately 80% being singletons. Sequenced: PBMCs. The source is a man aged 30-40 years in good health and CMV-seropositive.

This chain joins TRBV21-1 and TRBJ2-7; the D call TRBD2 from the table was never checked on the DNA. TRBV21-1 is tagged as a pseudogene. The CDR3 consists of 14 residues. Written as DNA, the CDR3 is TGTGCCAGCAGCCAGAAGGGGGGGAGGTACGAGCAGTACTTC. Translated: CASSQKGGRYEQYF.

This chain connects TRBV28 to TRBJ2-5; 9 nucleotides match TRBD2. Trimming at V came to 3 bases and at J to 5 bases, leaving 10 bases not matched to a gene. Per the germline V gene, CDR1 is MDHEN and CDR2 is SYDVKM. This CDR3 has 16 amino acids. As DNA, the CDR3 is TGTGCCAGCAGTTTGCGGCGGGGGGGCACGGCGGAGACCCAGTACTTC. Encoded protein: CASSLRRGGTAETQYF.

The chain joins TRBV2 to TRBJ2-3; TRBD2 might be the D (5 bases). Trimming shortened V by 7 bases and J by 2 bases, and 16 bases separated the two germline ends. From germline, CDR1 is SNHLY and CDR2 FYNNEI. The CDR3 loop spans 15 amino acids. CDR3 sequence reads: CASTPTTIITDTQYF. The DNA for the CDR3 is TGTGCCAGCACCCCCACGACTATCATCACAGATACGCAGTATTTT.

As DNA, the CDR3 is TGTGCCAGCAGTTCTAGGGGAAAACTGTTTTTT. This gives the protein CASSSRGKLFF. The genes are TRBV28 and TRBJ1-4; D may be TRBD1 (5 bases). Germline loops: CDR1 MDHEN, CDR2 SYDVKM. The germline V and J ends were trimmed by 4 bases and 10 bases, with 7 bases remaining between them. The CDR3 totals 11 residues. Using reference TRBV28 and TRBJ1-4 for the parts outside the CDR3, the full variable domain is DVKVTQSSRYLVKRTGEKVFLECVQDMDHENMFWYRQDPGLGLRLIYFSYDVKMKEKGDIPEGYSVSREKKERFSLILESASTNQTSMYLCASSSRGKLFFGSGTQLSVL.

The chain couples TRBV9 to TRBJ1-6, with a possible D match to TRBD1 (6 bases). Trimming removed 1 base from V and 5 bases from J, with 13 bases in between. Per the germline V gene, CDR1 is SGDLS and CDR2 is YYNGEE. CDR3 length: 16 residues. CDR3 in DNA: TGTGCCAGCAGCGTACGGGGGGGCCTCAATAATTCACCCCTCCACTTT. Protein: CASSVRGGLNNSPLHF.

The V gene is TRBV18, the J gene TRBJ2-3; 10 nucleotides agree with TRBD2. From germline, CDR1 is KGHSH and CDR2 LQKENI. V lost 5 bases, J lost 5 bases, and 7 bases stayed unmatched. The CDR3 has 15 residues. CDR3 residues: CASSVAGGLGDTQYF. The CDR3 coding sequence is TGTGCCAGCTCAGTAGCGGGGGGCCTTGGAGATACGCAGTATTTT.

This chain connects TRBV7-3 to TRBJ2-1; no firm D call. Trimming removed 2 bases at V and 4 bases at J, with 6 bases between. This CDR3 region has 13 residues. Germline CDR1 reads SGHTA; CDR2 reads FQGTGA. The CDR3 sequence is CASSLGLYNEQFF. The DNA of the CDR3 is TGTGCCAGCAGCTTAGGGCTGTACAATGAGCAGTTCTTC.

This sequence joins TRBV7-9 and TRBJ2-7; 11 nucleotides align to TRBD1. CDR3 size: 16 residues. CDR1 and CDR2 from the germline V gene are SEHNR and FQNEAQ (reference sequence). Trimming at V came to 5 bases and at J to 2 bases, leaving 8 bases not matched to a gene. The CDR3 DNA follows: TGTGCCAGCAGCGGAGAAAGGGGACAGGGGGCCTACGAGCAGTACTTC. Its protein is CASSGERGQGAYEQYF.

V is TRBV5-5 and J is TRBJ1-6; D unresolved. CDR3 length: 12 amino acids. The germline gives CDR1 SGHKS, CDR2 YYEKEE (reference sequence). The ends were cut back, 3 bases at V and 5 bases at J, with 3 bases in the middle. The CDR3 nucleotides read TGTGCCAGCAGCTCAGATAATTCACCCCTCCACTTT. Its translation: CASSSDNSPLHF.

The chain has TRBV29-1 and TRBJ2-1; no reliable D call. Germline CDR1 reads SQVTM; CDR2 reads ANQGSEA. The CDR3 runs 10 residues. V lost 7 bases to trimming and J lost 3 bases, with 4 bases between them. In DNA form, the CDR3 reads TGCAGCGCTAACTACAATGAGCAGTTCTTC. The encoded protein is CSANYNEQFF.

This clone was recorded only once. This sequence joins TRBV7-6 and TRBJ1-6; D is unresolved. Germline CDR1 reads SGHVS; CDR2 reads FNYEAQ. The CDR3 contains 13 residues. V was shortened by 9 bases and J by 9 bases, with 15 bases between the two germline ends. CDR3 coding DNA: TGTGCCAGTTCTCCTTTCCGGGTTTCACCCCTCCACTTT. This codes for CASSPFRVSPLHF.

This chain connects TRBV5-1 to TRBJ2-3; no definite D call. Germline V gene sequence: CDR1 SGHRS, CDR2 YFSETQ. The CDR3 totals 14 residues. The ends were cut back, 0 bases at V and 2 bases at J, with 7 bases in the middle. The CDR3 protein is CASSLDTFTDTQYF. CDR3 in DNA: TGCGCCAGCAGCTTGGACACATTCACAGATACGCAGTATTTT. The full variable domain, completed using reference TRBV5-1 and TRBJ2-3, is KAGVTQTPRYLIKTRGQQVTLSCSPISGHRSVSWYQQTPGQGLQFLFEYFSETQRNKGNFPGRFSGRQFSNSRSEMNVSTLELGDSALYLCASSLDTFTDTQYFGPGTRLTVL.

This clone has a single count. The rearrangement uses TRBV7-9 and TRBJ2-7; 9 nucleotides align to TRBD2. The length of the CDR3 is 15 residues. Per the germline V gene, CDR1 is SEHNR and CDR2 is FQNEAQ (reference sequence). J gave up 0 bases and V 4 bases, and 4 bases lay outside the gene matches. DNA for the CDR3: TGTGCCAGCAGCTGGTCTAGCGGGATCTCCTACGAGCAGTACTTC. Its protein is CASSWSSGISYEQYF.

This rearrangement joins TRBV5-6 to TRBJ1-1, with TRBD1 matching 7 bases. The CDR3 is 13 amino acids. The trim removed 5 bases at V and 3 bases at J, leaving 4 bases unmatched. The germline CDR1 and CDR2 sequences are SGHDT and YYEEEE. CDR3 nucleotides: TGTGCCAGCAGTTCCGACAGGGACACTGAAGCTTTCTTT. The encoded protein is CASSSDRDTEAFF.

The V and J genes are TRBV27 and TRBJ2-1, with a possible D match to TRBD1 (5 bases). Trimming left V 4 bases short and J 16 bases short, with 14 bases between. This CDR3 spans 11 amino acids. Germline V gene data show CDR1 as MNHEY and CDR2 as SMNVEV (reference sequence). Here the CDR3 DNA reads TGTGCCAGCAGTTCCGCAGGGCGATATTTCTTC. Its translation is CASSSAGRYFF.

A single count supports this clone. This chain joins TRBV30 and TRBJ2-7, with 7 bases fitting TRBD2. The V segment lost 2 bases and the J segment 4 bases; nucleotides outside the gene matches: 5. This CDR3 is built from 13 residues. Germline values: CDR1 GTSNPN, CDR2 SVGIG (reference sequence). The CDR3 DNA sequence: TGTGCCTGGAGTATTGGCGGGGGTTACGAGCAGTACTTC. This translates into CAWSIGGGYEQYF.

The rearrangement joins TRBV7-2 to TRBJ2-1; 10 positions match TRBD2. Germline V CDR1 and CDR2: SGHTA, FQGNSA. The CDR3 runs 15 residues. The V and J ends lost 4 bases and 2 bases, in that order; junction bases with no gene match: 2. The DNA of the CDR3 is TGTGCCAGCAGCTCTAGCGGGGGCCCCTACAATGAGCAGTTCTTC. Translated, it gives CASSSSGGPYNEQFF.

This sequence joins TRBV30 and TRBJ2-5; 8 bases are shared with TRBD1. The CDR3 runs to 16 residues. The V segment lost 1 base and the J segment 9 bases; nucleotides outside the gene matches: 16. CDR1 and CDR2 from the germline V gene are GTSNPN and SVGIG (reference sequence). The CDR3 sequence: CAWSDRPGQEKSSQYF. CDR3 sequence (DNA): TGTGCCTGGAGTGACCGACCGGGACAGGAAAAGAGTTCCCAGTACTTC.